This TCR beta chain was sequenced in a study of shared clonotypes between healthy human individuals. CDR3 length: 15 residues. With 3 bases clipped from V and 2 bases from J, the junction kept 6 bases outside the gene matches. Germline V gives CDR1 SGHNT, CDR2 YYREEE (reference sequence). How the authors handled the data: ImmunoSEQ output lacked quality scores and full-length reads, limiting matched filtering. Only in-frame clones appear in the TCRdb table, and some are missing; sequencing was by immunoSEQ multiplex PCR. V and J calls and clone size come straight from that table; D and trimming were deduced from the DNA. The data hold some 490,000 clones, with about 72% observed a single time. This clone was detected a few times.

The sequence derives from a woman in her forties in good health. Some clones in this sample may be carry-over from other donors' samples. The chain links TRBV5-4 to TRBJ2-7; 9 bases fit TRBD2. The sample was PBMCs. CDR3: CASSSQTSGAYEQYF. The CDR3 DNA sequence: TGTGCCAGCAGCTCGCAGACTAGCGGAGCCTACGAGCAGTACTTC.